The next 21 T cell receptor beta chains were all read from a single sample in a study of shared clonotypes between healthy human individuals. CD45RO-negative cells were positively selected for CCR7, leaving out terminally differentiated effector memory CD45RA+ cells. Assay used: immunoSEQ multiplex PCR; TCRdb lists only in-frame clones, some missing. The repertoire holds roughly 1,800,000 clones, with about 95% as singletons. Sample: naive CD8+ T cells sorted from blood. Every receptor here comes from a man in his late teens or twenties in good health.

In DNA form, the CDR3 reads TGCGCCAGCAGCATCGGACGGGGGGCAGACTACGAGCAGTACTTC. The encoded protein is CASSIGRGADYEQYF. The chain couples TRBV5-1 to TRBJ2-7; possible D gene TRBD2, 7 bases. V lost 4 bases and J 3 bases, leaving 17 bases between the germline ends. The germline CDR1 and CDR2 sequences are SGHRS and YFSETQ. The CDR3 loop spans 15 amino acids.

CDR3 sequence: CASSFVPGQGEAFF. The DNA for the CDR3 is TGTGCCAGCAGCTTCGTCCCGGGACAGGGTGAAGCTTTCTTT. The chain is built from TRBV7-9 and TRBJ1-1, with 9 bases matching TRBD1. Germline CDR1 is SEHNR and CDR2 is FQNEAQ (reference sequence). The junction had 6 bases not matched to a gene; V was cut back by 3 bases and J by 7 bases. The CDR3 is 14 residues long.

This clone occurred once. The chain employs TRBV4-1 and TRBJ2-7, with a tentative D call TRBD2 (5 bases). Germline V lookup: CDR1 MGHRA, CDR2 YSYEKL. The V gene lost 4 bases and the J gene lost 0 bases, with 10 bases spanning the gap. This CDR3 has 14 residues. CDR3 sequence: CASSPLRDSYEQYF. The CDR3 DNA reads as TGCGCCAGCAGCCCCTTGAGGGACTCCTACGAGCAGTACTTC.

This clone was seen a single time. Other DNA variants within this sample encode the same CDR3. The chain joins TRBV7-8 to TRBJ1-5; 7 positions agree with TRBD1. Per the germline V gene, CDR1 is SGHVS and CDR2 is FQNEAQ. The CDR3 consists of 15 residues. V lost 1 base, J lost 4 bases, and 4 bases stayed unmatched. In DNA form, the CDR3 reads TGTGCCAGCAGCTTAGAGGGACAGCCTAATCAGCCCCAGCATTTT. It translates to CASSLEGQPNQPQHF.

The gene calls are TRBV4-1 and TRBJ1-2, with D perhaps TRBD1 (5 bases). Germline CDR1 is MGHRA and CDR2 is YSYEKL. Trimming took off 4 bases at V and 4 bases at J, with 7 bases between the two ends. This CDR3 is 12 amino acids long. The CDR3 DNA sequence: TGCGCCAGCAGCCTTACAGGCTATGGCTACACCTTC. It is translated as CASSLTGYGYTF.

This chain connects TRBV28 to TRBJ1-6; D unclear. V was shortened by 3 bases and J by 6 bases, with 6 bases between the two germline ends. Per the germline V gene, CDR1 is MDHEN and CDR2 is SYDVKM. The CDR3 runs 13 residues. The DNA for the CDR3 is TGTGCCAGCAGTTTTAATGGTAATTCACCCCTCCACTTT. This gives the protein CASSFNGNSPLHF.

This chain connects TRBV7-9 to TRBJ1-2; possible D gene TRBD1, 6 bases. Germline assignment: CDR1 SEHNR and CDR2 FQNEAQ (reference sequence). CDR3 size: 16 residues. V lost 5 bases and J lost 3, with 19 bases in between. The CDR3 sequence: CASSRNPGTNYYGYTF. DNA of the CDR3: TGTGCCAGCAGCAGAAACCCCGGGACAAACTACTATGGCTACACCTTC.

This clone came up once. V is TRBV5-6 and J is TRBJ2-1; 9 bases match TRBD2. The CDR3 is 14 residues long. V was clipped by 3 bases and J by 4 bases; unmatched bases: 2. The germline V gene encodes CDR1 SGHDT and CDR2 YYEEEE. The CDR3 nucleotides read TGTGCCAGCAGCTGGCGGGGGGGATACAATGAGCAGTTCTTC. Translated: CASSWRGGYNEQFF.

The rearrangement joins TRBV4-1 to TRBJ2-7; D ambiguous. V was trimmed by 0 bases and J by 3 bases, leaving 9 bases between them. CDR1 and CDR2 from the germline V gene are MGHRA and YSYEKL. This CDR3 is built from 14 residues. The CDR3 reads CASSQDTRIYEQYF. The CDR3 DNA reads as TGCGCCAGCAGCCAAGATACCCGGATCTACGAGCAGTACTTC.

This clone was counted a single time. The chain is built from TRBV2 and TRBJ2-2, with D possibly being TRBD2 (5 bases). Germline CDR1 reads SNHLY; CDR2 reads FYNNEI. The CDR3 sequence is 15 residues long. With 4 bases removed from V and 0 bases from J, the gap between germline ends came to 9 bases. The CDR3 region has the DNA TGTGCCAGCAGTGTCGGACTCGCGAACACCGGGGAGCTGTTTTTT. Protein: CASSVGLANTGELFF.

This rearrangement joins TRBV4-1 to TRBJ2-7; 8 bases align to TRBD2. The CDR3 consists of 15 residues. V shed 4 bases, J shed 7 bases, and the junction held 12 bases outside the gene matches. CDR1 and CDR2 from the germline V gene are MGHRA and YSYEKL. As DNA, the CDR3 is TGCGCCAGCAGCCCGGAGACTAGCGCCCCATGGGAGCAGTACTTC. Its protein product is CASSPETSAPWEQYF.

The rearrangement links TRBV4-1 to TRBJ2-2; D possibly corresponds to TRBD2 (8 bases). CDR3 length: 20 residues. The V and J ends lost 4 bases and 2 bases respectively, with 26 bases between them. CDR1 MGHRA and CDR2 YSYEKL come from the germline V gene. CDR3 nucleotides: TGCGCCAGCAGCCCCGACAGGGCGACGAGCGGGAGAAGAAACACCGGGGAGCTGTTTTTT. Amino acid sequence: CASSPDRATSGRRNTGELFF.

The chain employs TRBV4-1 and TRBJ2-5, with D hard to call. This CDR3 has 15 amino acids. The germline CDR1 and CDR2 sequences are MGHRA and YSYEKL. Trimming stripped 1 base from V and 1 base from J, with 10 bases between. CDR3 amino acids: CASSQVDGVQETQYF. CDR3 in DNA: TGCGCCAGCAGCCAAGTCGATGGGGTCCAAGAGACCCAGTACTTC.

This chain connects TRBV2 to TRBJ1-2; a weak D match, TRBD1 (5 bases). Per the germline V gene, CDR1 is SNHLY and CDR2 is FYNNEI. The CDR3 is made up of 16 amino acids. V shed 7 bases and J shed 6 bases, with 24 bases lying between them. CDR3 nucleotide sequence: TGTGCCAGCACCAATCGGGGTGAGGGGATGCAGAATGGCTACACCTTC. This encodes CASTNRGEGMQNGYTF.

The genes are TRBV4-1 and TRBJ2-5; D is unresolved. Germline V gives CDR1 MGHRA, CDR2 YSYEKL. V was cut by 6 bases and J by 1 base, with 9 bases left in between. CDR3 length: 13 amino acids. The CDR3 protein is CASRSVLQETQYF. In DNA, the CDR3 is TGCGCCAGCAGATCGGTCCTCCAAGAGACCCAGTACTTC.

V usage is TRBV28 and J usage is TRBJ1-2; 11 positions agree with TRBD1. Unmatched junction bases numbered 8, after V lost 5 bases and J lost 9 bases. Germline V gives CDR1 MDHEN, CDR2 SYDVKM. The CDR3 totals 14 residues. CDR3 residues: CASSPQGQGGSYTF. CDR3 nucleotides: TGTGCCAGCAGTCCACAGGGACAGGGGGGAAGCTACACCTTC.

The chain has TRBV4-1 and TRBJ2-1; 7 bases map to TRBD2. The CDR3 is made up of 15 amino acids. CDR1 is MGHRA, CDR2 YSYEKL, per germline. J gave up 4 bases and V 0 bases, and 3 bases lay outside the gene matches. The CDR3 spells CASSQDWEGYNEQFF. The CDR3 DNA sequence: TGCGCCAGCAGCCAAGATTGGGAGGGATACAATGAGCAGTTCTTC.

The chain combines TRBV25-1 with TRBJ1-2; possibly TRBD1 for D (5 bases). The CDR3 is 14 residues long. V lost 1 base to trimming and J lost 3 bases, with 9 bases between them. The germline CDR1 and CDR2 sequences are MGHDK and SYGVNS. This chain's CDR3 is CASSEWGVDYGYTF. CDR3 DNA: TGTGCCAGCAGTGAATGGGGCGTTGACTATGGCTACACCTTC.

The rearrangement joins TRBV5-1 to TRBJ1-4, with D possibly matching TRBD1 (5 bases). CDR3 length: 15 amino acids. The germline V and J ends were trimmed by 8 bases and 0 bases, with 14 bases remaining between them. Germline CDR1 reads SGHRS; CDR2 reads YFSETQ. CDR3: CASPLRVATNEKLFF. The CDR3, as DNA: TGCGCCAGTCCGCTCAGGGTCGCAACTAATGAAAAACTGTTTTTT.

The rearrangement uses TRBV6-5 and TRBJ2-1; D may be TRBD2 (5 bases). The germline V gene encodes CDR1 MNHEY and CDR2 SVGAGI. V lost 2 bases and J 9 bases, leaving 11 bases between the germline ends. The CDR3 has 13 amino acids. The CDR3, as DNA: TGTGCCAGCAGTTACACTGGTGGAGGTGAGCAGTTCTTC. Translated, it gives CASSYTGGGEQFF.

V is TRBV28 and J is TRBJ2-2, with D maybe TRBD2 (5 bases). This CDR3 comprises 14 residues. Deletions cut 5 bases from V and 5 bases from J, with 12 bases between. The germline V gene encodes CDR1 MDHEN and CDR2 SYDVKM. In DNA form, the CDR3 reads TGTGCCAGCAGTCTCGTTAGCGTAACCGGGGAGCTGTTTTTT. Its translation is CASSLVSVTGELFF.